This is a list of T cell receptor beta chains from one sample in a study of shared clonotypes between healthy human individuals. Profiled with immunoSEQ multiplex PCR; TCRdb holds only in-frame clones, not every one. The table lists 850,000 to 1,200,000 clones, around 74% of them singletons. The sample consisted of memory CD4+ T cells sorted from blood. The receptors stem from a man aged 18 to 35 in good health. CDR3s include the opening cysteine and the closing phenylalanine or tryptophan. A D gene is named only where the DNA matches it firmly.

>TRBJ1-4|TRBV11-2|.
CASSFTGTTNEKLFF
>TRBJ2-7|TRBV2|.
CASRETPYEQYF
>TRBJ2-7|TRBV10-1|.
CASSEAMDYEQYF
>TRBJ2-2|TRBV11-2|TRBD1
CASSLGTTGAGELFF
>TRBJ2-7|TRBV5-1|.
CASGPGDERYEQYF
>TRBJ1-5|TRBV5-6|.
CASTGWGGINQPQHF
>TRBJ1-1|TRBV7-2|.
CASSWGGQKGTEAFF
>TRBJ2-5|TRBV7-9|.
CASSLRLQSQETQYF
>TRBJ2-7|TRBV7-6|.
CASSLMGRALSYEQYF
>TRBJ2-3|TRBV6-6|TRBD2
CASSYRLATDTQYF
>TRBJ2-5|TRBV7-2|TRBD2
CASSLGTGLAEETQYF
>TRBJ1-2|TRBV7-2|.
CASSRKSGDYGYTF
>TRBJ1-5|TRBV27|.
CASSLKPGQGNQPQHF
>TRBJ2-1|TRBV7-2|.
CASSLSVGSSYNEQFF
>TRBJ2-3|TRBV27|.
CASGRPNRGAKDTQYF
>TRBJ2-7|TRBV5-1|TRBD2
CASSKTSTLTYEQYF
>TRBJ1-6|TRBV7-2|.
CASSLDAGFGNSPLHF
>TRBJ2-2|TRBV29-1|.
CSVDWTNTGELFF
>TRBJ2-3|TRBV15|.
CATSRDSTDTQYF
>TRBJ1-1|TRBV5-6|.
CASRYGHITEAFF
>TRBJ2-3|TRBV11-2|.
CASSLVPDTQYF
>TRBJ2-5|TRBV30|TRBD1
CAWSRQGPQETQYF
>TRBJ2-3|TRBV10-3|.
CAIRKGDTQYF
>TRBJ1-2|TRBV30|.
CAWSDSLYGYTF
>TRBJ2-1|TRBV11-2|TRBD2
CASSSDLASGRLYNEQFF
>TRBJ1-6|TRBV4-1|TRBD1
CASSQTTGGGSSYNSPLHF
>TRBJ2-7|TRBV7-8|TRBD1
CASSSPRDRVYEQYF
>TRBJ2-7|TRBV15|.
CATSNTGYEQYF
>TRBJ2-5|TRBV9|TRBD1
CASSAWTGGGVQETQYF